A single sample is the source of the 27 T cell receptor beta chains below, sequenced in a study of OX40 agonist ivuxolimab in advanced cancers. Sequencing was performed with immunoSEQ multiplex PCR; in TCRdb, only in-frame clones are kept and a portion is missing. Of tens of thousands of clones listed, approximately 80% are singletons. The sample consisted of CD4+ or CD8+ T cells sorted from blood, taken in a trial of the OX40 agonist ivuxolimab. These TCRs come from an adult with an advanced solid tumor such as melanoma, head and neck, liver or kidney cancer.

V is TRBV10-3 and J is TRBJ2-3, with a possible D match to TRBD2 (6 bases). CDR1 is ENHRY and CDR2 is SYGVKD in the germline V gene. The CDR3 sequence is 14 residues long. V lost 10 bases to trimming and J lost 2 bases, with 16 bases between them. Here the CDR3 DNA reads TGTGCCACGACGACTAGGCCCCCCACAGATACGCAGTATTTT. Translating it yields CATTTRPPTDTQYF.

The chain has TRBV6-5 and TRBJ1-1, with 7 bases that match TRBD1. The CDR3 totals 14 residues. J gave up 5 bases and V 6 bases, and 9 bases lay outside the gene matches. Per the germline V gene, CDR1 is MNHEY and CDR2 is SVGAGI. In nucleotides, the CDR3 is TGTGCCAGCAGCCCAGGGGGGGGTTTGACTGAAGCTTTCTTT. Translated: CASSPGGGLTEAFF.

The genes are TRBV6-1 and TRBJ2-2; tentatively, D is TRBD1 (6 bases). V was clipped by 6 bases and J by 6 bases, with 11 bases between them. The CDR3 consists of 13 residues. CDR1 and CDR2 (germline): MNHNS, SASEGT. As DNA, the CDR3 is TGTGCCAGCAGGATCGGACAGCCCGGGGAGCTGTTTTTT. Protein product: CASRIGQPGELFF.

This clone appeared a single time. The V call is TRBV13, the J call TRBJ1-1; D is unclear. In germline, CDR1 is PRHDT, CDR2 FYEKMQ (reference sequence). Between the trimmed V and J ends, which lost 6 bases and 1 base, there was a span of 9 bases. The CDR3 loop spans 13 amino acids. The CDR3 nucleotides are TGTGCCAGCAGTTGGCAGACGAACACTGAAGCTTTCTTT. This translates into CASSWQTNTEAFF.

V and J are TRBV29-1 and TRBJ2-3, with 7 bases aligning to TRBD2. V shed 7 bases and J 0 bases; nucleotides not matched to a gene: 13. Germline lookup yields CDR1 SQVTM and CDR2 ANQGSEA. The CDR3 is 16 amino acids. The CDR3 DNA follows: TGCAGCGCCACCCTTGGGGGGGTGGGTAGCACAGATACGCAGTATTTT. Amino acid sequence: CSATLGGVGSTDTQYF.

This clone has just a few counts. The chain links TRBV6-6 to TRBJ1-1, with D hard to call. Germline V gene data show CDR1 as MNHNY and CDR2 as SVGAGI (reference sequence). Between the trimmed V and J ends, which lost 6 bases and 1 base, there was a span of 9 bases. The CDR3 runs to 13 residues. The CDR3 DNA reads TGTGCCAGCAGGGTGAAGGGGAACACTGAAGCTTTCTTT. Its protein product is CASRVKGNTEAFF.

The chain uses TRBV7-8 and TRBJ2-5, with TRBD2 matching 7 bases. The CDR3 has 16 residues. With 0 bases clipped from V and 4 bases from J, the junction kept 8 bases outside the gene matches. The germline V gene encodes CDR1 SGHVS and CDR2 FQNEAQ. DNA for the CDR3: TGTGCCAGCAGCTTAGCGGTCGGACTAGTTGGAGAGACCCAGTACTTC. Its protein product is CASSLAVGLVGETQYF.

CDR3 nucleotides: TGTGCCATCAGTGAGTCGGGAGGGGGAAGAGCTAACTATGGCTACACCTTC. As protein: CAISESGGGRANYGYTF. The chain joins TRBV10-3 to TRBJ1-2, with D possibly being TRBD1 (6 bases). V shed 0 bases and J shed 0 bases, with 14 bases lying between them. This CDR3 comprises 17 residues. Germline V lookup: CDR1 ENHRY, CDR2 SYGVKD.

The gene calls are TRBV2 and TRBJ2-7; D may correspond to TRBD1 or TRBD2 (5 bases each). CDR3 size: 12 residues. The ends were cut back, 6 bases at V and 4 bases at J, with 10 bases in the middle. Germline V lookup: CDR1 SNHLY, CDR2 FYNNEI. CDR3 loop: CASSGAGYEQYF. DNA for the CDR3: TGTGCCAGCAGCGGGGCTGGTTACGAGCAGTACTTC.

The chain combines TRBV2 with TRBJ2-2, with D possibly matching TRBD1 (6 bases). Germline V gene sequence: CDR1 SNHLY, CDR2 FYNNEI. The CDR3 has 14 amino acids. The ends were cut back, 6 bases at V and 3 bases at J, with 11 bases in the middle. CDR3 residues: CASSEWTDTGELFF. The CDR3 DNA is TGTGCCAGCAGCGAATGGACAGACACCGGGGAGCTGTTTTTT.

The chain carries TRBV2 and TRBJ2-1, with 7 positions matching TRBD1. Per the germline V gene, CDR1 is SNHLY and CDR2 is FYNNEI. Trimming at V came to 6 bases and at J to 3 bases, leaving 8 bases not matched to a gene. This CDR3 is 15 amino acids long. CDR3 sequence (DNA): TGTGCCAGCAGCCAAGAGGGGGCGGTCTACAATGAGCAGTTCTTC. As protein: CASSQEGAVYNEQFF.

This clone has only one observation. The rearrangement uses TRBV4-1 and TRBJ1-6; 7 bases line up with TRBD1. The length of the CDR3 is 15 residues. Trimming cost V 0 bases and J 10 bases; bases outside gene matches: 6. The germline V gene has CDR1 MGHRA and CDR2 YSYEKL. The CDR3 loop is CASSQEVTGESPLHF. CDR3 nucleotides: TGCGCCAGCAGCCAAGAGGTTACAGGGGAATCACCCCTCCACTTT.

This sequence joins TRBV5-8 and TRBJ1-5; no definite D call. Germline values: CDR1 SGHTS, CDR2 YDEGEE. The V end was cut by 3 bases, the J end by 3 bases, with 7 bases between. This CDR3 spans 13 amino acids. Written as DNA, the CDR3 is TGTGCCAGCAGCTGGTCGAACAATCAGCCCCAGCATTTT. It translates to CASSWSNNQPQHF.

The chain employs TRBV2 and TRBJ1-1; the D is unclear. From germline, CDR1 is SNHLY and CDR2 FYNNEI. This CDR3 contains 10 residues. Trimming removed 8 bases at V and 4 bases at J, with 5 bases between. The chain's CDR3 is CASYATEAFF. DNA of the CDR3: TGTGCCAGCTATGCCACTGAAGCTTTCTTT.

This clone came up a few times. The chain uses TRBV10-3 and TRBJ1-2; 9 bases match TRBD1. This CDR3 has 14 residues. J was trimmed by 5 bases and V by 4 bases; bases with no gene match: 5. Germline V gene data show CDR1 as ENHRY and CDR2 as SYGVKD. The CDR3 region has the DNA TGTGCCATCAGTGGGGGGACAGGGCCTTATGGCTACACCTTC. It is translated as CAISGGTGPYGYTF.

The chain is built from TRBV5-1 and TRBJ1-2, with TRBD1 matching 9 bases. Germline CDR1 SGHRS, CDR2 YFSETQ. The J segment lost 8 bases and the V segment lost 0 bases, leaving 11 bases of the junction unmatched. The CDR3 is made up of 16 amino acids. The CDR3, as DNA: TGCGCCAGCAGCTTGGCCACGGGGGGACAGGGTGAAGGCTACACCTTC. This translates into CASSLATGGQGEGYTF.

For the CDR3, the DNA is TGTGCCAGCTCTCCTGGGGGGAGCTCCTACGAGCAGTACTTC. Translated, it gives CASSPGGSSYEQYF. This chain links TRBV7-7 with TRBJ2-7; D may be TRBD2 (6 bases). The CDR3 loop spans 14 amino acids. Between the trimmed V and J ends, which lost 8 bases and 0 bases, there was a span of 14 bases. Germline CDR1 SSHAT, CDR2 FNYEAQ (reference sequence).

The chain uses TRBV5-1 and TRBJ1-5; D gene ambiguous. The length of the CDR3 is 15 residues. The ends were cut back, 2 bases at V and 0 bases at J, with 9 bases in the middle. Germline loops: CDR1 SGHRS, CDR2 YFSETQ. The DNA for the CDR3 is TGCGCCAGCAGCTTCGACGGATATAGCAATCAGCCCCAGCATTTT. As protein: CASSFDGYSNQPQHF.

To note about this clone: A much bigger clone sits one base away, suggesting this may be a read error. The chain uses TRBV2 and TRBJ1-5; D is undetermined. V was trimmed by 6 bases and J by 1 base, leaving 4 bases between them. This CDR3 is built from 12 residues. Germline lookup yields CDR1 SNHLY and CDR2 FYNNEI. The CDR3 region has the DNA TGTGCCAGCAGGAAGAGCAATCAGCCCCAGCATTTT. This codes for CASRKSNQPQHF.

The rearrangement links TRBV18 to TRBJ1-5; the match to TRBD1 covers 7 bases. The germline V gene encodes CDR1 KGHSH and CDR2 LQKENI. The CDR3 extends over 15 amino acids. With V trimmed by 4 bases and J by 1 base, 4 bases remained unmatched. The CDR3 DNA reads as TGTGCCAGCTCACTCCAGGGGGGGAGCAATCAGCCCCAGCATTTT. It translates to CASSLQGGSNQPQHF.

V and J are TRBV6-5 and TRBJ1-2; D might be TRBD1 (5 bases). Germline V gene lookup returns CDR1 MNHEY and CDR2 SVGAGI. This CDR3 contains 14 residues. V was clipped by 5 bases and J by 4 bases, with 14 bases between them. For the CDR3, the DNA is TGTGCCAGCAGTCGTGACAGCCTGCGCTATGGCTACACCTTC. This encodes CASSRDSLRYGYTF.

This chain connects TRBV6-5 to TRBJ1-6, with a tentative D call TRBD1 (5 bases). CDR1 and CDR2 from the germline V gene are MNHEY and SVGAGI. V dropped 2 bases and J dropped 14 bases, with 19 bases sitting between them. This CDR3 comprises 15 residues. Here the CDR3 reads CASSYEKQVPLTLHF. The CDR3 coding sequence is TGTGCCAGCAGTTACGAGAAACAGGTCCCCCTTACCCTCCACTTT.

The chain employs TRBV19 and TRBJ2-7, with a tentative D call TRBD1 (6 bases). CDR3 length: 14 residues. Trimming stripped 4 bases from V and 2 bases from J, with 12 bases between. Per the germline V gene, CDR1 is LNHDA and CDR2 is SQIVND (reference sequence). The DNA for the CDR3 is TGTGCCAGTAGTAGCAGGGGCTCCCCCTACGAGCAGTACTTC. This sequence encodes CASSSRGSPYEQYF.

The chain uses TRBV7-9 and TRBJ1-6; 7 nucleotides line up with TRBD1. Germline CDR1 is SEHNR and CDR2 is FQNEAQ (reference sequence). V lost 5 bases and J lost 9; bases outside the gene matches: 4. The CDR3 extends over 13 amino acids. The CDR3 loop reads CASSETGASPLHF. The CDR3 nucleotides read TGTGCCAGCAGCGAAACAGGGGCTTCACCCCTCCACTTT.

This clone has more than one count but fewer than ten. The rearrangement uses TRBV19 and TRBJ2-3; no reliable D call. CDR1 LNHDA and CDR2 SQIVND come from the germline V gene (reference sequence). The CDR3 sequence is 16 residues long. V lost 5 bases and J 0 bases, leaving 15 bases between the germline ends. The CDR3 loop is CASSLSAPPSTDTQYF. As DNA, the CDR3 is TGTGCCAGTAGTCTGAGCGCCCCGCCGAGCACAGATACGCAGTATTTT.

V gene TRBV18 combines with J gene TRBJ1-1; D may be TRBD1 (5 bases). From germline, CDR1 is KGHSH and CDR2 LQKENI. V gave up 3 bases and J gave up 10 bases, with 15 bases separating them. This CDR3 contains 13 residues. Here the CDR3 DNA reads TGTGCCAGCTCACCTGATATAGGGGAACGAGCTTTCTTT. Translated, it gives CASSPDIGERAFF.

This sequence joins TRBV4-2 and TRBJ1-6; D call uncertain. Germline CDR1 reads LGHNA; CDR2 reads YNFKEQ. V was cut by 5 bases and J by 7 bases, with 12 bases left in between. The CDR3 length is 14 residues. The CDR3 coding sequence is TGTGCCAGCAGCTTGGCACCGACCAATTCACCCCTCCACTTT. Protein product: CASSLAPTNSPLHF.